The TCR beta chain under discussion was sequenced for a study of blood T cell repertoires in COVID-19. CDR1 is SGHRS and CDR2 is YFSETQ in the germline V gene. Trimming took 2 bases from V and 5 from J, leaving 14 bases between them. The CDR3 runs 14 residues. TCRdb's table, derived via immunoSEQ multiplex PCR, lists solely in-frame clones and lacks some. Seen here are 300,000 to 350,000 clones, approximately 89% observed once, and the top ten hold over 8.5%. The clonotype was recovered from a woman aged 25 to 39 who had recovered from COVID-19. The V gene is TRBV5-1, the J gene TRBJ2-7; no clear D. The material sequenced was PBMCs or T cells enriched from blood (not recorded which). CDR3 loop: CASSFYGLGNEQYF. For the CDR3, the DNA is TGCGCCAGCAGCTTTTATGGGCTTGGCAACGAGCAGTACTTC. The full variable domain, rest sourced from reference TRBV5-1 and TRBJ2-7, is KAGVTQTPRYLIKTRGQQVTLSCSPISGHRSVSWYQQTPGQGLQFLFEYFSETQRNKGNFPGRFSGRQFSNSRSEMNVSTLELGDSALYLCASSFYGLGNEQYFGPGTRLTVT.